A single sample gave rise to the 21 T cell receptor beta chains below, sequenced in a study of T cell changes during pregnancy in multiple sclerosis. Produced via immunoSEQ multiplex PCR; TCRdb's table is partial and in-frame only. Here the sample spans approximately 70,000 clones, around 94% being singletons. Sequencing used CD4+ T cells from peripheral blood mononuclear cells, obtained after pregnancy. Source of these receptors: a female donor with multiple sclerosis, enrolled in a pregnancy study.

This chain links TRBV7-8 with TRBJ2-5; D unclear. This CDR3 contains 12 residues. Germline lookup yields CDR1 SGHVS and CDR2 FQNEAQ. The germline V and J ends were trimmed by 5 bases and 0 bases, with 4 bases remaining between them. The CDR3 is CASSPDQETQYF. CDR3 DNA: TGTGCCAGCAGCCCTGACCAAGAGACCCAGTACTTC.

This chain joins TRBV15 and TRBJ2-1; D uncertain. The CDR3 has 13 residues. With 1 base removed from V and 6 bases from J, the gap between germline ends came to 7 bases. Germline V CDR1 and CDR2: LNHNV, YYDKDF (reference sequence). CDR3 bases: TGTGCCACCAGCAGAGGGCTCTCCAATGAGCAGTTCTTC. Amino acid sequence: CATSRGLSNEQFF.

This clone has just one count. The chain has TRBV11-2 and TRBJ2-4; the match to TRBD2 covers 7 bases. V shed 3 bases, J shed 1 base, and the junction held 3 bases outside the gene matches. This CDR3 is 15 amino acids long. Germline CDR1 is SGHAT and CDR2 is FQNNGV. CDR3 protein: CASSFRGDAKNIQYF. CDR3 nucleotides: TGTGCCAGCAGCTTTCGGGGGGACGCCAAAAACATTCAGTACTTC.

The V and J genes are TRBV27 and TRBJ2-7, with TRBD1 matching over 8 bases. Germline loops: CDR1 MNHEY, CDR2 SMNVEV (reference sequence). The CDR3 is 14 amino acids. With V trimmed by 2 bases and J by 4 bases, 4 bases remained unmatched. The CDR3 region is CASSLRQGQYEQYF. The CDR3 coding sequence is TGTGCCAGCAGTTTAAGACAGGGGCAGTACGAGCAGTACTTC.

The chain recombines TRBV6-1 with TRBJ2-7; tentative D call: TRBD2 (7 bases). Trimming took 2 bases from V and 3 from J, leaving 11 bases between them. Germline assignment: CDR1 MNHNS and CDR2 SASEGT. The CDR3 loop spans 14 amino acids. CDR3 protein: CASSERGGGYEQYF. In DNA form, the CDR3 reads TGTGCCAGCAGTGAACGAGGGGGGGGCTACGAGCAGTACTTC.

The V call is TRBV28, the J call TRBJ2-7; D perhaps matches TRBD1 (5 bases). The CDR3 is 15 amino acids. The germline gives CDR1 MDHEN, CDR2 SYDVKM. Trimming shortened V by 3 bases and J by 6 bases, and 18 bases separated the two germline ends. CDR3 protein: CASSFPRQIGAEQYF. DNA of the CDR3: TGTGCCAGCAGTTTTCCCAGACAGATAGGGGCCGAGCAGTACTTC.

This clone has a single count. The rearrangement links TRBV4-1 to TRBJ1-2; possible D gene TRBD1, 5 bases. The germline V and J ends were trimmed by 5 bases and 5 bases, with 18 bases remaining between them. CDR3 size: 15 residues. CDR1 and CDR2 (germline): MGHRA, YSYEKL. The CDR3: CASSNGPAGRYGYTF. The CDR3 DNA reads as TGCGCCAGCAGCAACGGACCTGCAGGGCGGTATGGCTACACCTTC.

The chain uses TRBV5-4 and TRBJ2-1, with 7 bases that match TRBD2. J gave up 1 base and V 1 base, and 8 bases lay outside the gene matches. The germline V gene has CDR1 SGHNT and CDR2 YYREEE (reference sequence). This CDR3 comprises 17 residues. Here the CDR3 DNA reads TGTGCCAGCAGCTTGCCGACCTCCGGGGGGTCCTACAATGAGCAGTTCTTC. This codes for CASSLPTSGGSYNEQFF.

The V and J genes are TRBV7-9 and TRBJ2-3; 7 bases map to TRBD2. CDR1 is SEHNR, CDR2 FQNEAQ, per germline (reference sequence). V lost 4 bases, J lost 4 bases, and 11 bases stayed unmatched. The length of the CDR3 is 16 residues. CDR3 amino acids: CASSWGGGEWADTQYF. The CDR3 bases are TGTGCCAGCAGCTGGGGTGGGGGGGAGTGGGCAGATACGCAGTATTTT.

The chain uses TRBV5-1 and TRBJ2-5, with 7 bases aligning to TRBD2. Germline V gene lookup returns CDR1 SGHRS and CDR2 YFSETQ. The CDR3 is 15 residues long. After removal of 2 bases from V and 5 bases from J, the junction contained 9 bases not matched to a gene. This chain's CDR3 is CASSFAGLGRETQYF. CDR3 bases: TGCGCCAGCAGCTTCGCTGGACTAGGACGGGAGACCCAGTACTTC.

The chain links TRBV5-8 to TRBJ1-5; D is undetermined. The V end lost 1 base, the J end lost 2 bases, and 7 bases lay between the germline ends. This CDR3 contains 14 residues. Germline-derived CDR1 and CDR2 are SGHTS and YDEGEE. This CDR3 is CASSLRARNQPQHF. The CDR3 DNA reads TGTGCCAGCAGCTTGCGAGCTCGCAATCAGCCCCAGCATTTT.

The chain is built from TRBV2 and TRBJ2-1; TRBD2 agrees at 10 bases. V trimming: 3 bases; J trimming: 2 bases; junction bases outside the gene matches: 4. CDR3 length: 16 amino acids. Germline CDR1 and CDR2: SNHLY and FYNNEI. DNA for the CDR3: TGTGCCAGCAGTGAGATGCTAGCGGGGGCCTACAATGAGCAGTTCTTC. Translating gives CASSEMLAGAYNEQFF.

The rearrangement links TRBV6-5 to TRBJ2-2, with 9 bases lining up with TRBD2. The CDR3 is made up of 15 amino acids. Trimming at V came to 6 bases and at J to 1 base, leaving 3 bases not matched to a gene. Germline lookup yields CDR1 MNHEY and CDR2 SVGAGI. The CDR3 region has the DNA TGTGCCAGCAGACTACTAGCGGGGAACACCGGGGAGCTGTTTTTT. Protein product: CASRLLAGNTGELFF.

The chain carries TRBV28 and TRBJ1-1, with 8 bases identical to TRBD1. V shed 5 bases and J 0 bases; nucleotides not matched to a gene: 5. Germline V gene sequence: CDR1 MDHEN, CDR2 SYDVKM. There are 15 residues in the CDR3. The CDR3 DNA reads as TGTGCCAGCAGTCCGACAGGGGTAATGAACACTGAAGCTTTCTTT. This codes for CASSPTGVMNTEAFF.

The chain joins TRBV5-4 to TRBJ2-7, with 9 bases fitting TRBD1. There are 13 residues in the CDR3. Germline V gene lookup returns CDR1 SGHNT and CDR2 YYREEE (reference sequence). Trimming at V came to 9 bases and at J to 2 bases, leaving 6 bases not matched to a gene. The chain's CDR3 is CATARTGAYEQYF. The CDR3 DNA sequence: TGTGCCACCGCGAGGACAGGGGCCTACGAGCAGTACTTC.

The V call is TRBV9, the J call TRBJ2-7; the D gene is possibly TRBD1 (5 bases). The length of the CDR3 is 14 residues. With 0 bases removed from V and 7 bases from J, the gap between germline ends came to 14 bases. The germline V gene has CDR1 SGDLS and CDR2 YYNGEE. The CDR3 region has the DNA TGTGCCAGCAGCGTAGGTCCCCAGGGTGGGGAGCAGTACTTC. This translates into CASSVGPQGGEQYF.

The chain couples TRBV5-1 to TRBJ2-1; perhaps TRBD2 as D (5 bases). Deletions cut 4 bases from V and 8 bases from J, with 19 bases between. The CDR3 is made up of 15 amino acids. Germline lookup yields CDR1 SGHRS and CDR2 YFSETQ. As DNA, the CDR3 is TGCGCCAGCAGCCCTATGGGTCGATACGGGGATGAGCAGTTCTTC. Its protein product is CASSPMGRYGDEQFF.

This chain links TRBV29-1 with TRBJ2-1; 7 bases map to TRBD2. The CDR3 length is 13 residues. Germline-derived CDR1 and CDR2 are SQVTM and ANQGSEA. J was trimmed by 0 bases and V by 5 bases; bases with no gene match: 1. This CDR3 is CSVRTSSYNEQFF. The DNA of the CDR3 is TGCAGCGTTCGGACTAGCTCCTACAATGAGCAGTTCTTC.

The chain recombines TRBV5-1 with TRBJ2-1; 10 bases map to TRBD1. Germline CDR1 and CDR2: SGHRS and YFSETQ. V was clipped by 0 bases and J by 6 bases; unmatched bases: 6. The CDR3 covers 16 residues. As DNA, the CDR3 is TGCGCCAGCAGCTTGGGGGACAGGGGTGGTTTCAATGAGCAGTTCTTC. Encoded protein: CASSLGDRGGFNEQFF.

The chain links TRBV7-9 to TRBJ2-3; 8 bases align to TRBD1. The CDR3 is 15 amino acids. Per the germline V gene, CDR1 is SEHNR and CDR2 is FQNEAQ (reference sequence). V lost 4 bases to trimming and J lost 4 bases; unmatched junction nucleotides: 7. The CDR3 here is CASSSTGVGPDTQYF. The CDR3 DNA sequence: TGTGCCAGCAGCTCGACAGGGGTAGGGCCAGATACGCAGTATTTT.

This clone was detected once. The chain uses TRBV19 and TRBJ2-5, with D perhaps matching TRBD2 (5 bases). The V and J ends lost 2 bases and 1 base respectively, with 14 bases between them. The CDR3 has 16 residues. Germline V gene lookup returns CDR1 LNHDA and CDR2 SQIVND (reference sequence). CDR3 DNA: TGTGCCAGTAGTATAAGAGGGAGTCGGGTCCAAGAGACCCAGTACTTC. It encodes CASSIRGSRVQETQYF.